Listed below are T cell receptor beta chains from one sample, sequenced in a study of PD-L1 blockade in urothelial cancer. The repertoire was sequenced with immunoSEQ multiplex PCR; TCRdb's copy has only in-frame clones and lacks some. Among about 72,000 clones listed, around 80% were seen once. The sequencing here drew on PBMCs, taken around atezolizumab (anti-PD-L1) treatment. The receptor set was obtained from a man between 65 and 85 years old with urothelial cancer. CDR3s include the opening cysteine and the closing phenylalanine or tryptophan. Each record gives: V gene, D gene, J gene, clone size, CDR3 DNA, CDR3 protein. The D gene is left open where the match is weak. Clone size is given for some rows only: seen once, a few or many times, or a class if the clone is expanded.

V gene: TRBV7-9
D gene: TRBD1
J gene: TRBJ2-7
clone size: NA
CDR3 DNA: TGTGCCAGCAGCCGAACGGACAGGGGGCGCCTCGAGCAGTACTTC
CDR3 protein: CASSRTDRGRLEQYF

V gene: TRBV5-1
D gene: TRBD2
J gene: TRBJ2-3
clone size: NA
CDR3 DNA: TGCGCCAGCAGCTTGGGGGGTACCGGGACTAGGCGACGGACAGATACGCAGTATTTT
CDR3 protein: CASSLGGTGTRRRTDTQYF

V gene: TRBV28
D gene: TRBD1
J gene: TRBJ2-5
clone size: NA
CDR3 DNA: TGTGCCAGCAGTGAGACAGGGGACGAGACCCAGTACTTC
CDR3 protein: CASSETGDETQYF

V gene: TRBV19
D gene: NA
J gene: TRBJ2-3
clone size: NA
CDR3 DNA: TGTGCCAGTAGTATAAGTAGCGGAAGGGGACCAGATACGCAGTATTTT
CDR3 protein: CASSISSGRGPDTQYF

V gene: TRBV9
D gene: TRBD1
J gene: TRBJ2-1
clone size: NA
CDR3 DNA: TGTGCCAGCAGCGCTTCGGGACAGACTTACAATGAGCAGTTCTTC
CDR3 protein: CASSASGQTYNEQFF

V gene: TRBV6-6
D gene: TRBD1
J gene: TRBJ2-3
clone size: once
CDR3 DNA: TGTGCCAGCACCTTGACACAGGGGCCCAACTCAGATACGCAGTATTTT
CDR3 protein: CASTLTQGPNSDTQYF

V gene: TRBV28
D gene: NA
J gene: TRBJ2-3
clone size: NA
CDR3 DNA: TGTGCCAGCAGTAACCCTCCGGGCCCTCAGGGGGATACGCAGTATTTT
CDR3 protein: CASSNPPGPQGDTQYF

V gene: TRBV21-1
D gene: NA
J gene: TRBJ2-1
clone size: NA
CDR3 DNA: TGTGCCAGCAGCATCGGGGGGGCTTACAATGAGCAGTTCTTC
CDR3 protein: CASSIGGAYNEQFF

V gene: TRBV4-1
D gene: TRBD2
J gene: TRBJ2-1
clone size: few
CDR3 DNA: TGCGCCAGCAGCCAACCGGGACTAGCGGGAGAAGGGAATGAGCAGTTCTTC
CDR3 protein: CASSQPGLAGEGNEQFF

V gene: TRBV28
D gene: TRBD2
J gene: TRBJ2-2
clone size: NA
CDR3 DNA: TGTGCCAGCAGCGGAGGGCCTAGCGGGAGCCGGGAGCTGTTTTTT
CDR3 protein: CASSGGPSGSRELFF

V gene: TRBV11-2
D gene: NA
J gene: TRBJ2-7
clone size: NA
CDR3 DNA: TGTGCCAGCAGCTTTACCGGACAGCCGACCTACGAGCAGTACTTC
CDR3 protein: CASSFTGQPTYEQYF

V gene: TRBV5-1
D gene: TRBD2
J gene: TRBJ2-1
clone size: few
CDR3 DNA: TGCGCCAGCCGAGGTACTAGCGGGAGGGCCCGGGTGTCCTACAATGAGCAGTTCTTC
CDR3 protein: CASRGTSGRARVSYNEQFF

V gene: TRBV6-1
D gene: TRBD1
J gene: TRBJ2-3
clone size: few
CDR3 DNA: TGTGCCAGCACCCAAAGCTACCGGGACAGTCCGTATTTT
CDR3 protein: CASTQSYRDSPYF

V gene: TRBV9
D gene: TRBD2
J gene: TRBJ2-1
clone size: NA
CDR3 DNA: TGTGCCAGCAGCGTAGGACTAGCGGGAGAACGGGGAGACAATGAGCAGTTCTTC
CDR3 protein: CASSVGLAGERGDNEQFF

V gene: TRBV5-4
D gene: NA
J gene: TRBJ1-2
clone size: few
CDR3 DNA: TGTGCCAGCAGCTTGGACAGGACTAACTATGGCTACACCTTC
CDR3 protein: CASSLDRTNYGYTF

V gene: TRBV11-2
D gene: NA
J gene: TRBJ2-1
clone size: NA
CDR3 DNA: TGTGCCAGCAGCTCAACCCGGACTATCCGAGGGAGAAATGAGCAGTTCTTC
CDR3 protein: CASSSTRTIRGRNEQFF

V gene: TRBV11-3
D gene: NA
J gene: TRBJ2-7
clone size: many
CDR3 DNA: TGTGCCAGCAGCTTAGGCGTGGGCAGTCTTTACGAGCAGTACTTC
CDR3 protein: CASSLGVGSLYEQYF

V gene: TRBV4-1
D gene: NA
J gene: TRBJ2-1
clone size: NA
CDR3 DNA: TGCGCCAGCAGCCCAAGAGGTCGGCGGAATGAGCAGTTCTTC
CDR3 protein: CASSPRGRRNEQFF

V gene: TRBV5-1
D gene: NA
J gene: TRBJ2-1
clone size: NA
CDR3 DNA: TGCGCCAGCAGCTTTCGTGTGGCCCCCTCACCCTACAATGAGCAGTTCTTC
CDR3 protein: CASSFRVAPSPYNEQFF

V gene: TRBV5-1
D gene: NA
J gene: TRBJ2-7
clone size: NA
CDR3 DNA: TGCGCCAGCAGCTTCATCGGGTTCTCCTACGAGCAGTACTTC
CDR3 protein: CASSFIGFSYEQYF

V gene: TRBV6-1
D gene: NA
J gene: TRBJ2-7
clone size: NA
CDR3 DNA: TGTGCCAGCAGTGAGGTCCCCCACGGCTACGAGCAGTACTTC
CDR3 protein: CASSEVPHGYEQYF

V gene: TRBV18
D gene: NA
J gene: TRBJ2-5
clone size: NA
CDR3 DNA: TGTGCCAGCTCACCTGGGCAGCAAGAGACCCAGTACTTC
CDR3 protein: CASSPGQQETQYF

V gene: TRBV5-1
D gene: NA
J gene: TRBJ2-5
clone size: once
CDR3 DNA: TGCGCCAGCGGGGAAACGGGACTCCAAGAGACCCAGTACTTC
CDR3 protein: CASGETGLQETQYF

V gene: TRBV27
D gene: TRBD1
J gene: TRBJ2-3
clone size: NA
CDR3 DNA: TGTGCCAGCAGTTTACAGGGGGTCACAGATACGCAGTATTTT
CDR3 protein: CASSLQGVTDTQYF

V gene: TRBV27
D gene: TRBD1
J gene: TRBJ2-5
clone size: NA
CDR3 DNA: TGTGCCAGCAGTGTAAGAGCCCCCGGGACAGGGAGGGAGACCCAGTACTTC
CDR3 protein: CASSVRAPGTGRETQYF

V gene: TRBV5-1
D gene: TRBD1
J gene: TRBJ2-7
clone size: few
CDR3 DNA: TGCGCCAGCAGCTCCGGAGGAGCAGGGGGACAGTACTTC
CDR3 protein: CASSSGGAGGQYF

V gene: TRBV11-2
D gene: NA
J gene: TRBJ1-3
clone size: NA
CDR3 DNA: TGTGCCAGCAGAGGCATAAGGACACCTGGAAACACCATATATTTT
CDR3 protein: CASRGIRTPGNTIYF

V gene: TRBV27
D gene: NA
J gene: TRBJ2-2
clone size: NA
CDR3 DNA: TGTGCCAGCAATTTGGGCAGGAACACCGGGGAGCTGTTTTTT
CDR3 protein: CASNLGRNTGELFF

V gene: TRBV6-6
D gene: TRBD2
J gene: TRBJ2-1
clone size: NA
CDR3 DNA: TGTGCCAGCAGTTACGCGGGAGGGACCTACAATGAGCAGTTCTTC
CDR3 protein: CASSYAGGTYNEQFF

V gene: TRBV4-2
D gene: NA
J gene: TRBJ2-6
clone size: NA
CDR3 DNA: TGTGCCAGCAGCCAACGAGCGTCCGGGGCCAACGTCCTGACTTTC
CDR3 protein: CASSQRASGANVLTF

V gene: TRBV7-9
D gene: TRBD2
J gene: TRBJ2-7
clone size: NA
CDR3 DNA: TGTGCCAGCAGCTTACTGGGGTCCCTTAGCGGGAGTCACTCTAACGAGCAGTACTTC
CDR3 protein: CASSLLGSLSGSHSNEQYF

V gene: TRBV29-1
D gene: TRBD1
J gene: TRBJ2-5
clone size: NA
CDR3 DNA: TGCAGCGTTGATCCGACAGGGGGAGAGACCCAGTACTTC
CDR3 protein: CSVDPTGGETQYF

V gene: TRBV5-1
D gene: NA
J gene: TRBJ1-3
clone size: NA
CDR3 DNA: TGCGCCAGCAGCTTGTTTGGGGGGTCAAACACCATATATTTT
CDR3 protein: CASSLFGGSNTIYF

V gene: TRBV6-6
D gene: NA
J gene: TRBJ2-2
clone size: NA
CDR3 DNA: TGTGCCAGCCGGTTTACTTTTAACACCGGGGAGCTGTTTTTT
CDR3 protein: CASRFTFNTGELFF

V gene: TRBV28
D gene: NA
J gene: TRBJ2-7
clone size: once
CDR3 DNA: TGTGCCAGCAGTTTACTTAGAGAGCAGTACTTC
CDR3 protein: CASSLLREQYF

V gene: TRBV6-5
D gene: TRBD2
J gene: TRBJ2-2
clone size: NA
CDR3 DNA: TGTGCCAGCGGTAGGGGAGGGAGCACCGGGGAGCTGTTTTTT
CDR3 protein: CASGRGGSTGELFF

V gene: TRBV6-6
D gene: NA
J gene: TRBJ1-1
clone size: NA
CDR3 DNA: TGTGCCAGCAGTGCGGGGATGAACACTGAAGCTTTCTTT
CDR3 protein: CASSAGMNTEAFF

V gene: TRBV9
D gene: TRBD1
J gene: TRBJ1-1
clone size: NA
CDR3 DNA: TGTGCCAGCACCCATGGGGACAGGGGCGACACTGAAGCTTTCTTT
CDR3 protein: CASTHGDRGDTEAFF

V gene: TRBV5-5
D gene: NA
J gene: TRBJ2-2
clone size: NA
CDR3 DNA: TGTGCCAGCAGCTTAGGGGGTACCACCGGGGAGCTGTTTTTT
CDR3 protein: CASSLGGTTGELFF

V gene: TRBV30
D gene: NA
J gene: TRBJ2-7
clone size: NA
CDR3 DNA: TGTGCCTGGAACAGCCCTGGACATTCTTTTGGCGAGCAGTACTTC
CDR3 protein: CAWNSPGHSFGEQYF

V gene: TRBV28
D gene: TRBD1
J gene: TRBJ1-5
clone size: NA
CDR3 DNA: TGTGCCAGCAAAGACAGGGTGAGCAATCAGCCCCAGCATTTT
CDR3 protein: CASKDRVSNQPQHF

V gene: TRBV11-2
D gene: TRBD1
J gene: TRBJ2-7
clone size: NA
CDR3 DNA: TGTGCCAGCAGCTTGGGACAGGGTCCCTACGAGCAGTACTTC
CDR3 protein: CASSLGQGPYEQYF

V gene: TRBV29-1
D gene: NA
J gene: TRBJ2-3
clone size: NA
CDR3 DNA: TGCAGCGTCTCCTTGTCGGGAGGGGGCCCAGATACGCAGTATTTT
CDR3 protein: CSVSLSGGGPDTQYF

V gene: TRBV4-2
D gene: NA
J gene: TRBJ2-6
clone size: NA
CDR3 DNA: TGTGCCAGCAGCCAAGTGGGGACTTGGACAAGCTCTGGGGCCAACGTCCTGACTTTC
CDR3 protein: CASSQVGTWTSSGANVLTF

V gene: TRBV9
D gene: NA
J gene: TRBJ2-3
clone size: NA
CDR3 DNA: TGTGCCAGCGGATCGACAGACACAGATACGCAGTATTTT
CDR3 protein: CASGSTDTDTQYF